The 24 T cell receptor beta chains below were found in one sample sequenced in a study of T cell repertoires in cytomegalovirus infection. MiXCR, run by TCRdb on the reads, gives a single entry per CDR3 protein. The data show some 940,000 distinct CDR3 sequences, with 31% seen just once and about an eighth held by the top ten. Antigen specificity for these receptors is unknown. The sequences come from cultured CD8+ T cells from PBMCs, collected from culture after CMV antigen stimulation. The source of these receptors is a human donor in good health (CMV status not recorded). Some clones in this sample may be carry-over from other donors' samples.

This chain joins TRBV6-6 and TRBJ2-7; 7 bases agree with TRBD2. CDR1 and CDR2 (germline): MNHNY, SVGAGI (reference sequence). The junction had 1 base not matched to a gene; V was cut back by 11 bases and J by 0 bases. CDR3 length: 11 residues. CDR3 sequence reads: CAGGDSYEQYF. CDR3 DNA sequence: TGTGCCGGGGGGGACTCCTACGAGCAGTACTTC.

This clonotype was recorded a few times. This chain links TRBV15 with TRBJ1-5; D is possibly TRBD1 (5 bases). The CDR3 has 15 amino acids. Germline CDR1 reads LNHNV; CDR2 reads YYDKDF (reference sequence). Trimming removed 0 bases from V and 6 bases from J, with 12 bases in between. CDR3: CATSRDLGDSQPQHF. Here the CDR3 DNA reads TGTGCCACCAGCAGAGATTTGGGGGATAGTCAGCCCCAGCATTTT.

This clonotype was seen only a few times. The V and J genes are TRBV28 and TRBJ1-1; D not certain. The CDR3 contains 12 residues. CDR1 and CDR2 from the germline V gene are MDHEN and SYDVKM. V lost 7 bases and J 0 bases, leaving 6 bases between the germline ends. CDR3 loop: CASNGVNTEAFF. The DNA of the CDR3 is TGTGCCAGCAATGGAGTGAACACTGAAGCTTTCTTT.

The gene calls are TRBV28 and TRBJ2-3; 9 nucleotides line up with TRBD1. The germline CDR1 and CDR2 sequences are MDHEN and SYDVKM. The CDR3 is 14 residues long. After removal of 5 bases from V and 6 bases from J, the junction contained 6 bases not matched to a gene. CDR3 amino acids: CASSGTGWRDTQYF. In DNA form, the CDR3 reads TGTGCCAGCAGTGGGACAGGGTGGCGGGATACGCAGTATTTT.

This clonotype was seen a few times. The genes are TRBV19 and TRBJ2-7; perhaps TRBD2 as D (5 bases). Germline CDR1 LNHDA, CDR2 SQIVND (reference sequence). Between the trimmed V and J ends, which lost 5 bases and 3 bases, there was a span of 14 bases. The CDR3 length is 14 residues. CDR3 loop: CASSDGRSFYEQYF. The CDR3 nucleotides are TGTGCCAGTAGTGATGGGAGATCGTTCTACGAGCAGTACTTC. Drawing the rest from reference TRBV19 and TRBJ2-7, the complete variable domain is DGGITQSPKYLFRKEGQNVTLSCEQNLNHDAMYWYRQDPGQGLRLIYYSQIVNDFQKGDIAEGYSVSREKKESFPLTVTSAQKNPTAFYLCASSDGRSFYEQYFGPGTRLTVT.

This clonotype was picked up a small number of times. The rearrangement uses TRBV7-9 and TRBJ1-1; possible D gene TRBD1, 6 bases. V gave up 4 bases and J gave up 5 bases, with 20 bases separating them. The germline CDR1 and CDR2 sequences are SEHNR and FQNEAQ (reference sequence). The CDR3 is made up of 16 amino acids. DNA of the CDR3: TGTGCCAGCAGCTCCGGGGGCCAAGAGAGGAGGACTGAAGCTTTCTTT. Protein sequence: CASSSGGQERRTEAFF.

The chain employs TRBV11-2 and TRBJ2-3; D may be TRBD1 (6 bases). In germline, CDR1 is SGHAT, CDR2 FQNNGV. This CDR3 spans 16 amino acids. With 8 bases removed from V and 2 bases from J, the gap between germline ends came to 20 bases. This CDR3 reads CASRVRDTLPTDTQYF. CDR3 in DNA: TGTGCCAGCCGAGTCCGGGACACTCTCCCCACAGATACGCAGTATTTT.

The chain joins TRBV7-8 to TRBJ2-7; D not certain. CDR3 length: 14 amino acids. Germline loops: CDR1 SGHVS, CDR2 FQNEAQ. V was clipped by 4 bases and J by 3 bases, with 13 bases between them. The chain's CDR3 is CASSSPSVVYEQYV. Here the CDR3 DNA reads TGTGCCAGCAGCTCCCCGTCTGTTGTCTACGAGCAGTACGTC.

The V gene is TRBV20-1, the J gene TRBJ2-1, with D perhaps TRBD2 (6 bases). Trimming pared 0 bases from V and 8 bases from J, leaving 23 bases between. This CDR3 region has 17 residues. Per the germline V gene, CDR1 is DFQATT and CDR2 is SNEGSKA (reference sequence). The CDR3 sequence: CSARDPSGGESRDEQFF. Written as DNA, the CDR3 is TGCAGTGCTAGAGATCCGTCGGGCGGGGAATCTAGGGATGAGCAGTTCTTC.

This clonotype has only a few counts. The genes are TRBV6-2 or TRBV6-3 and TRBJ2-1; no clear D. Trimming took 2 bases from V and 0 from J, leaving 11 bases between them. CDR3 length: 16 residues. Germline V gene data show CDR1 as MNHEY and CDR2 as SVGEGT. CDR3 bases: TGTGCCAGCAGTTACGGTGTTAAGGGCTCCTACAATGAGCAGTTCTTC. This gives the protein CASSYGVKGSYNEQFF.

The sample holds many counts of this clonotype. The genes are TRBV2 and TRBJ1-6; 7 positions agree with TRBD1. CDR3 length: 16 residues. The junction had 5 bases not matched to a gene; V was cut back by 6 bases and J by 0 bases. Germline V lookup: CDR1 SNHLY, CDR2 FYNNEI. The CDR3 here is CASRDRSSSYNSPLHF. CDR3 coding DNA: TGTGCCAGCAGGGACAGGTCTAGCTCCTATAATTCACCCCTCCACTTT.

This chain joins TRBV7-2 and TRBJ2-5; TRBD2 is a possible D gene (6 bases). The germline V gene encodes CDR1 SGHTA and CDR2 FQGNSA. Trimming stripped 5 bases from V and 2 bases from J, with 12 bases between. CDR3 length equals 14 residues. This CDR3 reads CASSPIAVQETQYF. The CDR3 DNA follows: TGTGCCAGCAGCCCAATAGCGGTACAAGAGACCCAGTACTTC.

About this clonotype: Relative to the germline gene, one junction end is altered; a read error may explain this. As DNA, the CDR3 is TGTGCCAGCTCACCACCATGGGACGGTAGCTCCACTAGTTTCGAGCAGTACTTT. Residues: CASSPPWDGSSTSFEQYF. The chain has TRBV18 and TRBJ2-7, with D perhaps assigned TRBD1 or TRBD2 (5 bases each). The CDR3 spans 18 residues. Germline V lookup: CDR1 KGHSH, CDR2 LQKENI.

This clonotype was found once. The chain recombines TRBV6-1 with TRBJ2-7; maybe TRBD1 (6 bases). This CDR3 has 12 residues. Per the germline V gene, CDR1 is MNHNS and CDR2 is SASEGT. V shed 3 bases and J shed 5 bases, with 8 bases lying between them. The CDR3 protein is CASSETGNEQYF. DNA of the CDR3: TGTGCCAGCAGTGAGACAGGCAACGAGCAGTACTTC.

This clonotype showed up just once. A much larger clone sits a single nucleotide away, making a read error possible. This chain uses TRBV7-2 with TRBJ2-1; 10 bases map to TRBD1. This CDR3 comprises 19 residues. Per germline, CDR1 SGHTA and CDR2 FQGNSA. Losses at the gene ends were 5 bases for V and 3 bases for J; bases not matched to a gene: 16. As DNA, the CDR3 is TGTGCCAGCAGCCACCCCTGGGACAGGGGCCGAAACCGCTACAATGAGCAGTTCTTC. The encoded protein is CASSHPWDRGRNRYNEQFF. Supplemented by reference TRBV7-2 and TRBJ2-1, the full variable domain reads GAGVSQSPSNKVTEKGKDVELRCDPISGHTALYWYRQSLGQGLEFLIYFQGNSAPDKSGLPSDRFSAERTGGSVSTLTIQRTQQEDSAVYLCASSHPWDRGRNRYNEQFFGPGTRLTVL.

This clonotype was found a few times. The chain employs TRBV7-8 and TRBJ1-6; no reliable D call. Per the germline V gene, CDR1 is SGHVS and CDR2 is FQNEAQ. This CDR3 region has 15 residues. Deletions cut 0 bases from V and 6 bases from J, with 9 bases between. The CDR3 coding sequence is TGTGCCAGCAGCTTAGCCGGCGGGTTTAATTCACCCCTCCACTTT. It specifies CASSLAGGFNSPLHF.

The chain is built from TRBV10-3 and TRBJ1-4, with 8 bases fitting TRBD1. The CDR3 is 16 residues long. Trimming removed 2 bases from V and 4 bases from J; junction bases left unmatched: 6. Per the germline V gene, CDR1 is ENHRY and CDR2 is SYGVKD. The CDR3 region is CAISEALTGDNEKLFF. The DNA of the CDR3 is TGTGCCATCAGTGAGGCGCTGACAGGGGATAATGAAAAACTGTTTTTT.

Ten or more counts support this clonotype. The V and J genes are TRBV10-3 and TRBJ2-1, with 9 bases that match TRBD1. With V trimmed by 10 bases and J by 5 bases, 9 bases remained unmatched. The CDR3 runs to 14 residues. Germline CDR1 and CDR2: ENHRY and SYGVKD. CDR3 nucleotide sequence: TGTGCCAGCCGGAGATGGGACAGGGACAATGAGCAGTTCTTC. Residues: CASRRWDRDNEQFF.

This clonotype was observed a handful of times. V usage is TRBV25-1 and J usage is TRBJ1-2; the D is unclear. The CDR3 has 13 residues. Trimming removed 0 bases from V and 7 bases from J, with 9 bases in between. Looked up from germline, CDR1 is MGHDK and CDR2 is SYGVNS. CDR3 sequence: CASSEYLAGGYTF. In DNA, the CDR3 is TGTGCCAGCAGTGAATATCTGGCGGGTGGCTACACCTTC.

This chain's CDR3 is CASSQDRQDIYF. The CDR3 bases are TGTGCCAGCAGCCAAGATCGTCAGGACATATATTTT. V gene TRBV3-1 combines with J gene TRBJ1-3; unclear D gene. Per the germline V gene, CDR1 is LGHDT and CDR2 is YNNKEL (reference sequence). V was trimmed by 0 bases and J by 12 bases, leaving 9 bases between them. This CDR3 is 12 amino acids long.

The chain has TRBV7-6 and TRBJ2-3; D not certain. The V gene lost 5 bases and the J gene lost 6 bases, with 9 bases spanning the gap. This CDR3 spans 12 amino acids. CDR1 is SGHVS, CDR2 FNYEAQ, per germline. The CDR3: CASSQTGDTQYF. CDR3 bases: TGTGCCAGCAGCCAAACCGGGGATACGCAGTATTTT.

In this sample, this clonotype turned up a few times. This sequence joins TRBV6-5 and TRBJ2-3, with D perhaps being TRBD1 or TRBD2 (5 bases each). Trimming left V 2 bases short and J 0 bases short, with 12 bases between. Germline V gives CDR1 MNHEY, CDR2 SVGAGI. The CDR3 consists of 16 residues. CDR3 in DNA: TGTGCCAGCAGTTACGGGGGTAGACCAAGCACAGATACGCAGTATTTT. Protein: CASSYGGRPSTDTQYF.

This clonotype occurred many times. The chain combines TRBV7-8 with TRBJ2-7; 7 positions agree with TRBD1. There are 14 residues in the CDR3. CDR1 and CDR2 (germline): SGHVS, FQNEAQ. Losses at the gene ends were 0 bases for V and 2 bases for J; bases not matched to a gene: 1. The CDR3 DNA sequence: TGTGCCAGCAGCTTAGCCGGGACAGCCTACGAGCAGTACGTC. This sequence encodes CASSLAGTAYEQYV.

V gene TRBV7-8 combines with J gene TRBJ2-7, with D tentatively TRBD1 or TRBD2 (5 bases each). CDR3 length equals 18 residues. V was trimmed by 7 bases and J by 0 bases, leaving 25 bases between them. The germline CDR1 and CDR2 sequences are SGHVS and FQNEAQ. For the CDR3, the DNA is TGTGCCAGCACCCCAGGGAGCCTCAGGCTATTGAGCTCCTACGAGCAGTACGTC. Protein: CASTPGSLRLLSSYEQYV.